The rows below give T cell receptor beta chains drawn from one sample of a study of T cell repertoires in cytomegalovirus infection. A single record per CDR3 protein comes from TCRdb applying MiXCR to the reads. The sample lists approximately 500,000 distinct CDR3 sequences; 30% to 40% were seen once. These receptors lack a known antigen. The sequenced sample was cultured PBMCs, obtained from culture after CMV antigen stimulation. Every receptor here comes from a human donor in good health (CMV status not recorded). Some clones in this sample may be carry-over from other donors' samples. The CDR3 runs from the conserved cysteine through the conserved F or W. The D gene is left open where the match is weak. The listing skips clone size in some rows; elsewhere it reads once, few, many or a size class.

D	V	J	size	CDR3	DNA
TRBD2	TRBV4-3	TRBJ2-5	NA	CASSPQGLAGGGETQYF	TGCGCCAGCAGCCCGCAGGGCCTAGCGGGAGGGGGAGAGACCCAGTACTTC
NA	TRBV28	TRBJ2-7	NA	CASTRGGAYEQYF	TGTGCCAGCACCAGGGGGGGCGCCTACGAGCAGTACTTC
TRBD2	TRBV5-4	TRBJ2-2	NA	CASSLAGLAGAGGELFF	TGTGCCAGCAGCTTGGCGGGACTAGCGGGAGCTGGCGGGGAGCTGTTTTTT
NA	TRBV20-1	TRBJ1-4	NA	CSAPNPGATNEKLFF	TGCAGTGCCCCAAATCCAGGGGCAACTAATGAAAAACTGTTTTTT
TRBD2	TRBV7-6	TRBJ2-5	few	CASSSIAGGGETQYF	TGTGCCAGCAGCTCAATAGCGGGAGGGGGAGAGACCCAGTACTTC
NA	TRBV7-2	TRBJ2-1	few	CASSLIPPPGRNEQFF	TGTGCCAGCAGTTTAATACCCCCACCGGGAAGGAATGAGCAGTTCTTC
NA	TRBV24-1	TRBJ2-7	NA	CATSDPSGGSYEQYF	TGTGCCACCAGTGATCCCTCGGGCGGATCCTACGAGCAGTACTTC
TRBD1	TRBV7-2	TRBJ2-1	many	CASRLPGQGAYNEQFF	TGTGCCAGCAGACTCCCGGGACAGGGGGCCTACAATGAGCAGTTCTTC
TRBD1	TRBV7-9	TRBJ1-1	few	CASSSSRDRGLNTEAFF	TGTGCCAGCAGCTCGTCCCGGGACAGGGGATTGAACACTGAAGCTTTCTTT
NA	TRBV4-2	TRBJ1-1	NA	CASSDPPVNTEAFF	TGTGCCAGCAGCGACCCTCCAGTGAACACTGAAGCTTTCTTT
NA	TRBV7-4	TRBJ2-3	NA	CASSFDRPVEYF	TGTGCCAGCAGCTTTGACAGGCCCGTGGAGTATTTT
NA	TRBV19	TRBJ1-1	NA	CASSSRQTNTEAFF	TGTGCCAGTAGTAGCAGACAGACGAACACTGAAGCTTTCTTT
TRBD1	TRBV28	TRBJ1-2	NA	CASSSGLGFGQANYGYTF	TGTGCCAGCAGTTCTGGCTTGGGCTTCGGACAGGCGAACTATGGCTACACCTTC
NA	TRBV5-5	TRBJ1-2	few	CASSFRAGNNYGYTF	TGTGCCAGCAGCTTTCGGGCAGGGAATAACTATGGCTACACCTTC
TRBD2	TRBV7-8	TRBJ2-2	NA	CASSTLAGVSGELFF	TGTGCCAGCAGCACCCTAGCGGGAGTCTCCGGGGAGCTGTTTTTT
TRBD1	TRBV5-4	TRBJ1-1	NA	CASSRARGTGSQNTEAFF	TGTGCCAGCAGCCGTGCACGGGGGACAGGATCACAGAACACTGAAGCTTTCTTT
TRBD2	TRBV24-1	TRBJ2-3	NA	CATSDFPIGLAGGLTQYF	TGTGCCACCAGTGATTTCCCTATAGGACTAGCGGGAGGGCTAACGCAGTATTTT
TRBD2	TRBV10-3	TRBJ2-1	NA	CAGRTSGRGKNEQFF	TGTGCCGGAAGGACTAGCGGGAGGGGGAAGAATGAGCAGTTCTTC
NA	TRBV23-1	TRBJ1-5	NA	CASSQSQGQPQHF	TGCGCCAGCAGTCAATCGCAGGGTCAGCCCCAGCATTTT
NA	TRBV27	TRBJ2-1	few	CASSFSFLGGGKDEQFF	TGTGCCAGCAGTTTTAGTTTTCTCGGAGGGGGTAAGGATGAGCAGTTCTTC
TRBD2	TRBV18	TRBJ2-5	NA	CASSPEAGGLGVQYF	TGTGCCAGCTCACCAGAAGCGGGAGGGCTCGGGGTCCAGTACTTC
NA	TRBV7-2	TRBJ1-4	many	CASPQLLSPRVVVNEKLFF	TGTGCCAGCCCGCAGCTTCTCTCCCCCCGGGTCGTCGTAAATGAAAAACTGTTTTTT
TRBD1	TRBV20-1	TRBJ2-1	NA	CSARQGAGEQFF	TGCAGTGCTAGACAGGGGGCAGGTGAGCAGTTCTTC
TRBD1	TRBV12-3/TRBV12-4	TRBJ2-1	NA	CASSSSGQGYNEQFF	TGTGCCAGCAGTTCCTCGGGACAGGGCTACAATGAGCAGTTCTTC
TRBD2	TRBV20-1	TRBJ2-1	few	CSARVTSGRGIGEQFF	TGCAGTGCTAGAGTAACTAGCGGGAGGGGCATAGGGGAGCAGTTCTTC
TRBD1	TRBV2	TRBJ2-3	NA	CASSPFQGVQYF	TGTGCCAGCAGTCCTTTCCAGGGGGTCCAGTATTTT
TRBD1	TRBV18	TRBJ2-7	NA	CASSPTGGLSYEQYF	TGTGCCAGCTCACCGACAGGGGGACTATCCTACGAGCAGTACTTC
NA	TRBV12-3/TRBV12-4	TRBJ1-3	few	CASRQGETGNTIYF	TGTGCCAGCAGGCAGGGCGAAACTGGAAACACCATATATTTT
NA	TRBV10-3	TRBJ1-3	few	CAITGDDSGNTIYF	TGTGCCATCACCGGGGACGATTCTGGAAACACCATATATTTT
TRBD1	TRBV4-3	TRBJ2-7	NA	CASSQWKGTGPYEQYF	TGCGCCAGCAGCCAATGGAAGGGGACAGGGCCCTACGAGCAGTACTTC
TRBD1	TRBV28	TRBJ1-2	NA	CASREDRRYGYTF	TGTGCCAGCAGGGAGGACAGGCGTTATGGCTACACCTTC
NA	TRBV20-1	TRBJ2-3	NA	CSANIALSSDTQYF	TGCAGTGCTAATATTGCACTTTCATCAGATACGCAGTATTTT
NA	TRBV14	TRBJ2-1	NA	CASSFRDHNRYEQFF	TGTGCCAGCAGCTTCCGGGACCATAACCGGTATGAACAGTTCTTC
NA	TRBV7-9	TRBJ1-6	once	CASTVWVGDEPLHF	TGTGCCAGCACCGTTTGGGTTGGGGACGAACCCCTCCACTTT
TRBD2	TRBV7-7	TRBJ2-3	many	CASSPNPGRLDTQYF	TGTGCTAGCAGCCCCAACCCCGGGAGGCTTGATACGCAGTATTTT
TRBD1	TRBV7-9	TRBJ1-1	NA	CASSPSTGLVAFF	TGTGCCAGCAGCCCCTCGACAGGGTTGGTAGCTTTCTTT
NA	TRBV7-2	TRBJ1-1	many	CASSLGSTNTEAFF	TGTGCCAGCAGCTTAGGTTCCACGAACACTGAAGCTTTCTTT
NA	TRBV20-1	TRBJ2-3	many	CSASLVADTQYF	TGCAGTGCTAGTTTAGTTGCGGATACGCAGTATTTT
TRBD1	TRBV20-1	TRBJ1-1	few	CSARHPGQVNTEAFF	TGCAGTGCTAGGCACCCGGGACAGGTTAACACTGAAGCTTTCTTT
NA	TRBV7-3	TRBJ2-5	many	CASSLAHLQETQYF	TGTGCCAGCAGCTTAGCACACCTCCAAGAGACCCAGTACTTC
NA	TRBV5-6	TRBJ1-6	NA	CASTPSRGETYNSPLHF	TGTGCCAGCACCCCGAGCAGGGGAGAGACCTATAATTCACCCCTCCACTTT
NA	TRBV9	TRBJ2-6	few	CASSATPSGANVLTF	TGTGCCAGCAGCGCTACCCCCTCTGGGGCCAACGTCCTGACTTTC
NA	TRBV20-1	TRBJ1-5	few	CSARDFAVNQPQHF	TGCAGTGCTAGAGATTTTGCAGTAAATCAGCCCCAGCATTTT
NA	TRBV14	TRBJ1-4	NA	CASSQEPAPNEKLFF	TGTGCCAGCAGCCAAGAGCCGGCCCCTAATGAAAAACTGTTTTTT
NA	TRBV11-3	TRBJ2-5	few	CASSLTRGSETQYF	TGTGCCAGCAGCTTAACTAGGGGGTCCGAGACCCAGTACTTC
TRBD2	TRBV7-2	TRBJ2-5	once	CASSLTPGREGLKTQYF	TGTGCCAGCAGCTTAACCCCTGGGCGGGAGGGCCTAAAGACCCAGTACTTC
TRBD2	TRBV12-3/TRBV12-4	TRBJ2-1	NA	CASSLDPGGDNEQFF	TGTGCCAGCAGTTTAGACCCTGGGGGGGACAATGAGCAGTTCTTC
NA	TRBV12-3/TRBV12-4	TRBJ1-2	many	CASSLVNGGGYTF	TGTGCCAGCAGTTTAGTAAACGGCGGAGGCTACACCTTC
TRBD2	TRBV11-2	TRBJ2-5	few	CASSPRLAETQYF	TGTGCCAGCAGCCCGAGACTAGCAGAGACCCAGTACTTC
TRBD2	TRBV5-1	TRBJ2-2	NA	CASSWAPREVTTGELFF	TGCGCCAGCAGCTGGGCCCCTCGGGAGGTCACCACCGGGGAGCTGTTTTTT
TRBD2	TRBV7-2	TRBJ2-5	NA	CASSLVRSSGQTQYF	TGTGCCAGCAGCTTAGTAAGGTCTAGCGGACAGACCCAGTACTTC